This T cell receptor (beta chain) appears in the sequencing data of a study of cytotoxic CD8 clonotypes in ibrutinib-treated CLL. Study as a whole: Of the patients, about a dozen were relapsed/refractory, 15 treatment-naive and fewer than 18 IGHV unmutated. Response sampling took place at median approximately 11 months of treatment, range 6 to 36. Findings and caveats of the study: Few clonotypes were public, and these shrank or held steady under treatment.

The CDR3 runs to 15 residues. V was pared by 3 bases and J by 7 bases, with 6 bases of the junction left unmatched. Germline V CDR1 and CDR2: SGHTS, YDEGEE. In this sample, this clone turned up a few times. The antigen is not known. Using immunoSEQ multiplex PCR, the repertoire was profiled, and TCRdb retains in-frame clones only, with some absent. The sample lists around 140,000 clones, approximately 80% occurring once. The receptor was derived from a human donor with chronic lymphocytic leukemia. The gene calls are TRBV5-8 and TRBJ1-6, with 8 bases fitting TRBD1. The sequenced sample was PBMCs, obtained after 12 months of ibrutinib treatment. This CDR3 is CASSSAGQGNSPLHF. CDR3 sequence (DNA): TGTGCCAGCAGCTCGGCTGGACAGGGAAATTCACCCCTCCACTTT.